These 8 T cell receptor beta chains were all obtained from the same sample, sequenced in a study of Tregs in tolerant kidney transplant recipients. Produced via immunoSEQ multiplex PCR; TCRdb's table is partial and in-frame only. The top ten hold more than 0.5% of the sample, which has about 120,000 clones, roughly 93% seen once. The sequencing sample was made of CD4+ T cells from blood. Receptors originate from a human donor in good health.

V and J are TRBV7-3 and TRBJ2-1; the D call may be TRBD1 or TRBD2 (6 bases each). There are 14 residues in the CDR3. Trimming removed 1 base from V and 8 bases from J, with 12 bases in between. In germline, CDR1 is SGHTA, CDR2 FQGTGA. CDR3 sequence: CASSLREGGDEQFF. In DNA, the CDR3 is TGTGCCAGCAGCTTAAGAGAGGGGGGCGATGAGCAGTTCTTC.

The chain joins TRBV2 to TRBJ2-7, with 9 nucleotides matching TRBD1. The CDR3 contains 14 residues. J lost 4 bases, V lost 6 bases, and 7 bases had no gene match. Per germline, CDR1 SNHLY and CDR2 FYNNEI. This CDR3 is CASSPDRGRYEQYF. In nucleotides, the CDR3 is TGTGCCAGCAGCCCGGACAGGGGAAGGTACGAGCAGTACTTC.

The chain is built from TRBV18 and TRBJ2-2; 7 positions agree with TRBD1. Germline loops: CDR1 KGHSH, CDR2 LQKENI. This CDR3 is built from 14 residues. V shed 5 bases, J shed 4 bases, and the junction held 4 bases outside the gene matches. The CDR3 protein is CASSATGRTGELFF. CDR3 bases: TGTGCCAGCTCAGCGACAGGGCGCACCGGGGAGCTGTTTTTT.

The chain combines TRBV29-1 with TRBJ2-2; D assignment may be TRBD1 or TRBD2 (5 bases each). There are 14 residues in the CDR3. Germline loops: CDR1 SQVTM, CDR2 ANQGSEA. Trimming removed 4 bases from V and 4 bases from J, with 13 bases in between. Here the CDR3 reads CSVASGAGTGELFF. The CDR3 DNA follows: TGCAGCGTTGCGTCTGGGGCGGGCACCGGGGAGCTGTTTTTT.

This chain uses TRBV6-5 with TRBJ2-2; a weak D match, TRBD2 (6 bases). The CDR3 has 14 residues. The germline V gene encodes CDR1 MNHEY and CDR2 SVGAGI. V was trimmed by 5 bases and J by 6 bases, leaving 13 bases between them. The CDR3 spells CASSNRLEAGELFF. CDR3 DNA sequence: TGTGCCAGCAGTAACCGACTAGAGGCCGGGGAGCTGTTTTTT.

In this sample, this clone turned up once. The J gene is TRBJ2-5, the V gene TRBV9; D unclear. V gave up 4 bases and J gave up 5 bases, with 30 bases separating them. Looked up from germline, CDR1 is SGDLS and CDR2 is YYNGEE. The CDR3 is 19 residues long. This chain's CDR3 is CASSSPLRSGATIGETQYF. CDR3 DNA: TGTGCCAGCAGCTCCCCCCTCCGGAGTGGCGCTACAATTGGGGAGACCCAGTACTTC.

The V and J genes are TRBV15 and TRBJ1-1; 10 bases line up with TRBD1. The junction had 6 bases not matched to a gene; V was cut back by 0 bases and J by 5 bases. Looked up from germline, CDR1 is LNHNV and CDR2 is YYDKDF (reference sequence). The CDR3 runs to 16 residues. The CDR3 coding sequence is TGTGCCACCAGCAGAGACCCCGGGACAGGGGTAACTGAAGCTTTCTTT. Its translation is CATSRDPGTGVTEAFF.

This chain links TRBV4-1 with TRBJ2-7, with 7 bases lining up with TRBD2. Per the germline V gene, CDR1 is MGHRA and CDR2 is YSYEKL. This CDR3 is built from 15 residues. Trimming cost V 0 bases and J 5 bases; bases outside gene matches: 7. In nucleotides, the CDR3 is TGCGCCAGCAGCCAAGACGGCGGGAGAGGGAACGAGCAGTACTTC. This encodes CASSQDGGRGNEQYF.